This T cell receptor beta chain was identified in a study of T-cell reconstitution after alpha-beta-depleted transplantation in children. Overall study findings and caveats: The authors attributed T-cell counts and diversity one year after transplant mostly to newly produced T cells. About two months after transplant, alpha-beta T cells reportedly came from several hundred expanded graft clones.

V lost 8 bases, J lost 15 bases, and 10 bases stayed unmatched. The V gene's germline CDR1 is MGHDK and CDR2 SYGVNS. CDR3 size: 11 residues. This clonotype was seen ten or more times. Its antigen is not identified. Unique molecular identifiers were used to barcode this TCRbeta library. TCRdb called the PCR reads again in MiXCR, with one record for every CDR3 protein. There are 200,000 or so distinct CDR3 sequences in the sample; 6.3% occur only once, and 4.5% to 5.5% lies in the top ten. The sequence was obtained from a girl less than two years old with combined immunodeficiency, due to receive a stem cell transplant. The chain joins TRBV25-1 to TRBJ2-4; 7 nucleotides line up with TRBD2. The specimen comprised PBMCs, sampled before TCRalphabeta/CD19-depleted stem cell transplant. CDR3 protein: CASSTAGGRYF. The CDR3 nucleotides read TGTGCCAGCTCAACCGCGGGCGGGAGGTACTTC.